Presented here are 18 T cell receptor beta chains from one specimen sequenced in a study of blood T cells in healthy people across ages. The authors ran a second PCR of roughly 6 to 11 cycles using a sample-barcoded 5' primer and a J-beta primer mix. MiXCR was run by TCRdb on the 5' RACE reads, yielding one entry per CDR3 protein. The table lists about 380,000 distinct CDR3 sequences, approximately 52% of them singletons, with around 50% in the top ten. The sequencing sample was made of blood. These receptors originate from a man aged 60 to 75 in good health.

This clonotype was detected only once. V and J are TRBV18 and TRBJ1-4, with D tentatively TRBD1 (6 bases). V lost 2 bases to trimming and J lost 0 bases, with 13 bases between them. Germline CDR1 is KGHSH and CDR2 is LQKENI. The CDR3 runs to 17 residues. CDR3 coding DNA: TGTGCCAGCTCACCAATACAGGGTGAGACAACTAATGAAAAACTGTTTTTT. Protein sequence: CASSPIQGETTNEKLFF.

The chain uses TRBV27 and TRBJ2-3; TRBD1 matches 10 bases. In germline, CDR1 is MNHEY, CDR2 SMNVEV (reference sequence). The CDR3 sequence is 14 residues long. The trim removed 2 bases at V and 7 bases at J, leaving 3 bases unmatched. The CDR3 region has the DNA TGTGCCAGCAGTTTAGGACAGGGGGGGAATACGCAGTATTTT. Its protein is CASSLGQGGNTQYF.

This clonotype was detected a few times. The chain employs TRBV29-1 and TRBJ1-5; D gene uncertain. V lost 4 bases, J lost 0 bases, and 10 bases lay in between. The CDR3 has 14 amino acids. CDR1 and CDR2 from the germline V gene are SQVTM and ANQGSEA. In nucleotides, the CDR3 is TGCAGCGTTGGTCTCGGGAGTAGCAATCAGCCCCAGCATTTT. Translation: CSVGLGSSNQPQHF.

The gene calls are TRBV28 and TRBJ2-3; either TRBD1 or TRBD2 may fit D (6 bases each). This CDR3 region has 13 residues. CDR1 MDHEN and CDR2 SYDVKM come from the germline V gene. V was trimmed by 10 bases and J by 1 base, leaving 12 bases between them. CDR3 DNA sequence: TGTGCCAACCGGGGGCGCGGCACAGATACGCAGTATTTT. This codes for CANRGRGTDTQYF.

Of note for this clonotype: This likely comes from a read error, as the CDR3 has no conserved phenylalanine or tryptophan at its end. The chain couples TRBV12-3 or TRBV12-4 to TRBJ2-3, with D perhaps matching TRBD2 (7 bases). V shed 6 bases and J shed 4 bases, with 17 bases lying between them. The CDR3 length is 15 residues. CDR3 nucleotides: TGTGCCAGCAGGCGCGGGGGCATTAGCGCAGATACGCAGTATTCT. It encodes CASRRGGISADTQYS.

The CDR3, as DNA: TGCAGCGCCGGGGACAGTTCAAAGGGTGGCTACACCTTC. This sequence encodes CSAGDSSKGGYTF. V is TRBV29-1 and J is TRBJ1-2; TRBD1 aligns across 7 bases. The length of the CDR3 is 13 residues. The germline V gene has CDR1 SQVTM and CDR2 ANQGSEA. Losses at the gene ends were 7 bases for V and 7 bases for J; bases not matched to a gene: 12.

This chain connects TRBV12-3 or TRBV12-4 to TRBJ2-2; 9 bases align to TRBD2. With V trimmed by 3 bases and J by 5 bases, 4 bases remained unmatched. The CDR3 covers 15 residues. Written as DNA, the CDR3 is TGTGCCAGCAGTTTTGGGCTAGCGGGGACCGGGGAGCTGTTTTTT. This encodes CASSFGLAGTGELFF.

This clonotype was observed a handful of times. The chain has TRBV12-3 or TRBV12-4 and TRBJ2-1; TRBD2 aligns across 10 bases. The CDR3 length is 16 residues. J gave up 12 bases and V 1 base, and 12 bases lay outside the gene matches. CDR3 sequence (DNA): TGTGCCAGCAGTTTAGGCAGGGTATTAGCGGGAGGTGGGCAGTTCTTC. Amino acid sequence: CASSLGRVLAGGGQFF.

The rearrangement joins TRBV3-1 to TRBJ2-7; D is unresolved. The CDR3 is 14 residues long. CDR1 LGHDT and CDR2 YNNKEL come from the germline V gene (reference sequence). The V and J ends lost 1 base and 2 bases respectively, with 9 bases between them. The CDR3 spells CASSQVAPPYEQYF. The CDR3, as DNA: TGTGCCAGCAGCCAAGTCGCGCCACCCTACGAGCAGTACTTC.

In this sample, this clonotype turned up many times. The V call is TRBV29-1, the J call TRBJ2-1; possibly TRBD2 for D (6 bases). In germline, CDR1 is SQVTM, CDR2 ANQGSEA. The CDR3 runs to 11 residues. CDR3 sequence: CKVEGGNEQFF. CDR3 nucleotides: TGCAAAGTTGAGGGAGGCAATGAGCAGTTCTTC.

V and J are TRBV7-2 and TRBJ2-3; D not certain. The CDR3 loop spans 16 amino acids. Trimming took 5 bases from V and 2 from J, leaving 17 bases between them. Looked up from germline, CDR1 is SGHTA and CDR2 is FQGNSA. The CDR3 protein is CASSRGPGPSTDTQYF. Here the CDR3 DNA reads TGTGCCAGCAGCCGAGGCCCCGGGCCATCCACAGATACGCAGTATTTT.

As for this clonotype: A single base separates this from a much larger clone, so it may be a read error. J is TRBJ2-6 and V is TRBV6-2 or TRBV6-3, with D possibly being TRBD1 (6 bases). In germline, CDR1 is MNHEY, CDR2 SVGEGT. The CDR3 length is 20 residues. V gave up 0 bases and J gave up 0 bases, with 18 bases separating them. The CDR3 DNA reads TGTGCCAGCAGTTACTCCTTATACCAGGACAGAGGCTCTGGGGCCAACGTCCTGACTTTC. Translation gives CASSYSLYQDRGSGANVLTF.

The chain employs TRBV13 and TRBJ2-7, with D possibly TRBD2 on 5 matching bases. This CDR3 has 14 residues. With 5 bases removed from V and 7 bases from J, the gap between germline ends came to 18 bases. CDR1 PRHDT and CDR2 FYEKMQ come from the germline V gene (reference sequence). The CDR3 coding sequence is TGTGCCAGCAGCCGGGGAGTCCCAGTGCGGGAGCAGTACTTC. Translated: CASSRGVPVREQYF.

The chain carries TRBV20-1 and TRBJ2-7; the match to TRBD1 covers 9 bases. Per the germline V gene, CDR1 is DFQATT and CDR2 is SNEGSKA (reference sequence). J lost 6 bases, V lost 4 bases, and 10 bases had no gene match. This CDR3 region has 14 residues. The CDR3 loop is CSATQGAKALEQYF. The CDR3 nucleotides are TGCAGTGCTACACAGGGGGCTAAGGCCCTCGAGCAGTACTTC.

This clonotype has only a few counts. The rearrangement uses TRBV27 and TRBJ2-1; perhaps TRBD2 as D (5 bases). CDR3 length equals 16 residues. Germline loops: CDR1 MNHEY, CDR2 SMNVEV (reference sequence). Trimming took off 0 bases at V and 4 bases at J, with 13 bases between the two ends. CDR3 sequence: CASSLSSGGRYNEQFF. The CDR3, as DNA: TGTGCCAGCAGTTTATCCAGCGGAGGTAGATACAATGAGCAGTTCTTC.

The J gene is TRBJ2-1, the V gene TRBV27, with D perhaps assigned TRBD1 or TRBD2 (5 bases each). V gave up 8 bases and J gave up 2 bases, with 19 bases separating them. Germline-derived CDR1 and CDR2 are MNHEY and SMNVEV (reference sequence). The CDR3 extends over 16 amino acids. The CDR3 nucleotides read TGTGCCAGCCAAGGGACGCCTGGGGATGCCTACAATGAGCAGTTCTTC. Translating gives CASQGTPGDAYNEQFF.

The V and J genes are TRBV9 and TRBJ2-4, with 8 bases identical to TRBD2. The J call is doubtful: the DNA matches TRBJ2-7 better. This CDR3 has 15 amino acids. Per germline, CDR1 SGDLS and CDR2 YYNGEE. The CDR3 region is CASSVEAAGAYEQYF. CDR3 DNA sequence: TGTGCCAGCAGCGTAGAGGCAGCGGGGGCCTACGAGCAGTACTTC.

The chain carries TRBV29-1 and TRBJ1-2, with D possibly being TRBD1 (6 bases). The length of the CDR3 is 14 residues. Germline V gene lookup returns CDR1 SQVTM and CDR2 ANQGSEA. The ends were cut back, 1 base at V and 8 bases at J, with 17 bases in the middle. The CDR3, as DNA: TGCAGCGTTGAAGGAGGGAGGGGGTCTGACGGCTACACCTTC. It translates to CSVEGGRGSDGYTF.